This T cell receptor (beta chain) was found in a study of shared T cell receptors in the human thymus. Trimming pared 0 bases from V and 1 base from J, leaving 6 bases between. The CDR3 consists of 14 residues. Germline V gives CDR1 SGHDN, CDR2 FVKESK. In this sample, this clone turned up a few times. Sequenced by immunoSEQ multiplex PCR; TCRdb stores in-frame clones only, minus some. The table includes about 660,000 clones, around 89% detected once. This sample also appeared in a second study, on human thymus T cells. According to that study: The donor group consisted of healthy Finnish infants who were having corrective surgery for congenital heart defects. In corrective heart surgery, resections were taken, and these provided the thymus tissue.

The specimen sequenced was thymocytes. The rearrangement links TRBV14 to TRBJ2-5, with D unclear. The clonotype comes from a boy less than two years old with a congenital heart defect. The CDR3 region has the DNA TGTGCCAGCAGCCAAGATTCGTCCCAAGAGACCCAGTACTTC. Translating gives CASSQDSSQETQYF.